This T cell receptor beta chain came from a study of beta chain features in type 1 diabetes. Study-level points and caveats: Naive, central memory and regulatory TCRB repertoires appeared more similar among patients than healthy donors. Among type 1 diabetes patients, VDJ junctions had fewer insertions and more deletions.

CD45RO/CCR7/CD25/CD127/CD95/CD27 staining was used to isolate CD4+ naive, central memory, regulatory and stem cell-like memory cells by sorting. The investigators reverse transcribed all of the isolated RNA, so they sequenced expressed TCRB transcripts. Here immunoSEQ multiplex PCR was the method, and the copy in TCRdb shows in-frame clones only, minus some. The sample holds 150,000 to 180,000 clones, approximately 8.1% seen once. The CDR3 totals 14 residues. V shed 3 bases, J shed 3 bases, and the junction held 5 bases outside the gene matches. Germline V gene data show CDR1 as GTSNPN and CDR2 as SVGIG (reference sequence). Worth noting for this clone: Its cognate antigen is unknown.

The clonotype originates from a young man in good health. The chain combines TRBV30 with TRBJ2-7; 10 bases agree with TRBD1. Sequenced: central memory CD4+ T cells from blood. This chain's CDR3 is CAWRTGGYHYEQYF. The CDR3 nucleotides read TGTGCCTGGAGGACAGGGGGCTACCACTACGAGCAGTACTTC.